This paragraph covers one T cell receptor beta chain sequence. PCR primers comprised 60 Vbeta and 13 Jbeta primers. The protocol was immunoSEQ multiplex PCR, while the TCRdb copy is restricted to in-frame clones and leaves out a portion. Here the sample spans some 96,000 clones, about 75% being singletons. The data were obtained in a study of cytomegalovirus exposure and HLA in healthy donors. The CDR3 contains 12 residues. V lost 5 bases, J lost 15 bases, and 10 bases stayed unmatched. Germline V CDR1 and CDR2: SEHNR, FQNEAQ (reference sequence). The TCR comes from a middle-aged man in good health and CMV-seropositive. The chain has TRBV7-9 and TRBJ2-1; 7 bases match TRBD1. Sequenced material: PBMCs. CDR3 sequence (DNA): TGTGCCAGCAGCGACCGACAGGGTCAAGGGTTCTTC. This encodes CASSDRQGQGFF.